This entry lists 18 T cell receptor beta chains sequenced from one sample in a study of CD8 T cells in Susac syndrome. An amount of RNA that ranged from roughly 0.45 to 1 ug was reverse transcribed with random hexamers. TCRdb recomputed calls from the immunoSEQ multiplex PCR reads with MiXCR, one row per CDR3 protein. The sample yields 150,000 to 160,000 distinct CDR3 sequences, roughly 95% seen once. The sample consisted of CD4+ T cells from PBMCs. The receptors were sampled from a human donor with Susac syndrome.

V and J are TRBV3-1 and TRBJ2-5, with TRBD1 identical over 7 bases. The CDR3 is 13 amino acids. Trimming at V came to 5 bases and at J to 5 bases, leaving 5 bases not matched to a gene. Germline V CDR1 and CDR2: LGHDT, YNNKEL (reference sequence). The CDR3 region has the DNA TGTGCCAGCAGCAGGGGGCGAAGGGAGACCCAGTACTTC. Its protein is CASSRGRRETQYF.

This chain uses TRBV6-2 or TRBV6-3 with TRBJ2-1; 7 bases are shared with TRBD1. The trim removed 4 bases at V and 7 bases at J, leaving 4 bases unmatched. The CDR3 is 13 residues long. Germline CDR1 is MNHEY and CDR2 is SVGEGT. The CDR3 nucleotides read TGTGCCAGCAGTTCGACAGGGCGGAATGAGCAGTTCTTC. It specifies CASSSTGRNEQFF.

The chain has TRBV14 and TRBJ2-7; D may correspond to TRBD1 or TRBD2 (5 bases each). Germline V gene sequence: CDR1 SGHDN, CDR2 FVKESK. There are 15 residues in the CDR3. V was clipped by 4 bases and J by 0 bases, with 13 bases between them. DNA of the CDR3: TGTGCCAGCAGCCCCGCCGGGACCGTCTCCTACGAGCAGTACTTC. This gives the protein CASSPAGTVSYEQYF.

The table lists this clonotype with a few counts. This chain joins TRBV12-3 or TRBV12-4 and TRBJ1-5; D ambiguous. This CDR3 region has 11 residues. V lost 3 bases and J lost 5, with 2 bases in between. CDR3 amino acids: CASSLDQPQHF. The CDR3 DNA is TGTGCCAGCAGTTTGGATCAGCCCCAGCATTTT.

The V and J genes are TRBV7-2 and TRBJ1-4; the match to TRBD1 covers 9 bases. CDR1 is SGHTA and CDR2 is FQGNSA in the germline V gene. Trimming removed 5 bases from V and 8 bases from J; junction bases left unmatched: 6. The CDR3 runs 14 residues. The CDR3 nucleotides are TGTGCCAGCAGCCGGGACAGGGCAAGGGAAAAACTGTTTTTT. Its translation is CASSRDRAREKLFF. The whole variable domain, remainder taken from reference TRBV7-2 and TRBJ1-4, is GAGVSQSPSNKVTEKGKDVELRCDPISGHTALYWYRQSLGQGLEFLIYFQGNSAPDKSGLPSDRFSAERTGGSVSTLTIQRTQQEDSAVYLCASSRDRAREKLFFGSGTQLSVL.

This chain joins TRBV14 and TRBJ2-6; no definite D call. This CDR3 has 13 residues. V lost 1 base to trimming and J lost 2 bases, with 0 bases between them. Per germline, CDR1 SGHDN and CDR2 FVKESK. CDR3 in DNA: TGTGCCAGCAGCCAAGCTGGGGCCAACGTCCTGACTTTC. It translates to CASSQAGANVLTF.

The J gene is TRBJ1-5, the V gene TRBV4-2; 8 positions match TRBD1. This CDR3 contains 17 residues. With V trimmed by 0 bases and J by 6 bases, 10 bases remained unmatched. The germline gives CDR1 LGHNA, CDR2 YNFKEQ. The DNA for the CDR3 is TGTGCCAGCAGCCAAGACTCCCGACAGGGGACAAGTCAGCCCCAGCATTTT. Translation: CASSQDSRQGTSQPQHF.

This chain uses TRBV20-1 with TRBJ1-5; D gene ambiguous. V was trimmed by 1 base and J by 7 bases, leaving 17 bases between them. The CDR3 is 15 residues long. Germline V gene data show CDR1 as DFQATT and CDR2 as SNEGSKA (reference sequence). The CDR3 reads CSARAPLAGGQPQHF. CDR3 nucleotide sequence: TGCAGTGCTAGAGCCCCCTTGGCGGGCGGACAGCCCCAGCATTTT.

This clonotype was seen only a few times. The chain links TRBV9 to TRBJ2-5, with D tentatively TRBD1 or TRBD2 (6 bases each). V shed 0 bases and J shed 4 bases, with 10 bases lying between them. Germline V CDR1 and CDR2: SGDLS, YYNGEE. CDR3 size: 14 residues. CDR3 loop: CASSVAGGPETQYF. Here the CDR3 DNA reads TGTGCCAGCAGCGTAGCTGGGGGGCCAGAGACCCAGTACTTC.

V and J are TRBV27 and TRBJ2-7; D is unclear. The CDR3 is 11 residues long. CDR1 MNHEY and CDR2 SMNVEV come from the germline V gene (reference sequence). Trimming cost V 6 bases and J 3 bases, with 6 bases left between them. The CDR3 sequence: CASRRNYEQYF. The CDR3 DNA reads as TGTGCCAGCAGGCGGAACTACGAGCAGTACTTC.

The rearrangement uses TRBV20-1 and TRBJ2-7, with D possibly matching TRBD1 (7 bases). CDR3 length: 13 residues. From germline, CDR1 is DFQATT and CDR2 SNEGSKA (reference sequence). The ends were cut back, 5 bases at V and 3 bases at J, with 14 bases in the middle. The CDR3, as DNA: TGCAGTGCTCCACGACAGGGAGGCTACGAGCAGTACTTC. This codes for CSAPRQGGYEQYF.

This clonotype appeared once. This chain uses TRBV24-1 with TRBJ2-3, with TRBD2 identical over 7 bases. The CDR3 length is 14 residues. Germline CDR1 is KGHDR and CDR2 is SFDVKD. V was clipped by 7 bases and J by 0 bases; unmatched bases: 3. DNA for the CDR3: TGTGCCACCAGCGAGCGGGGAAGCACAGATACGCAGTATTTT. Amino acid sequence: CATSERGSTDTQYF.

The table lists this clonotype with a few counts. The V gene is TRBV3-1, the J gene TRBJ1-2, with a weak D call TRBD1 (5 bases). The V gene's germline CDR1 is LGHDT and CDR2 YNNKEL (reference sequence). Trimming pared 5 bases from V and 4 bases from J, leaving 5 bases between. CDR3 length: 11 residues. The CDR3 spells CASSDSYGYTF. The CDR3 bases are TGTGCCAGCAGCGACAGCTATGGCTACACCTTC.

This rearrangement joins TRBV29-1 to TRBJ1-6; perhaps TRBD1 as D (5 bases). CDR3 length equals 12 residues. Trimming cost V 6 bases and J 11 bases, with 14 bases left between them. CDR1 is SQVTM, CDR2 ANQGSEA, per germline. The chain's CDR3 is CSVAPGTTPLHF. The CDR3 DNA sequence: TGCAGCGTAGCGCCAGGGACTACACCCCTCCACTTT. The entire variable domain, with the rest obtained from reference TRBV29-1 and TRBJ1-6, is as follows: SAVISQKPSRDICQRGTSLTIQCQVDSQVTMMFWYRQQPGQSLTLIATANQGSEATYESGFVIDKFPISRPNLTFSTLTVSNMSPEDSSIYLCSVAPGTTPLHFGNGTRLTVT.

The gene calls are TRBV5-4 and TRBJ2-5; 11 bases agree with TRBD2. The germline V gene has CDR1 SGHNT and CDR2 YYREEE (reference sequence). This CDR3 is 17 amino acids long. J gave up 6 bases and V 1 base, and 11 bases lay outside the gene matches. The CDR3 protein is CASSLLSGGAGSKTQYF. As DNA, the CDR3 is TGTGCCAGCAGCTTGCTTAGCGGGGGGGCCGGGTCGAAGACCCAGTACTTC.

V usage is TRBV2 and J usage is TRBJ2-5; 9 bases are shared with TRBD1. With 0 bases clipped from V and 9 bases from J, the junction kept 14 bases outside the gene matches. The germline gives CDR1 SNHLY, CDR2 FYNNEI. The length of the CDR3 is 17 residues. The DNA of the CDR3 is TGTGCCAGCAGTGAAGCGCTTCAGTGGGACAGGGTTAGGGCCCAGTACTTC. It codes for CASSEALQWDRVRAQYF.

V is TRBV12-3 or TRBV12-4 and J is TRBJ2-7; 7 bases line up with TRBD1. The CDR3 is 14 amino acids. The V segment lost 5 bases and the J segment 3 bases; nucleotides outside the gene matches: 7. Written as DNA, the CDR3 is TGTGCCAGCAGTCTAACGGGACAGAACTACGAGCAGTACTTC. This codes for CASSLTGQNYEQYF.

This clonotype has only one observation. The chain links TRBV19 to TRBJ1-5; no clear D. Germline values: CDR1 LNHDA, CDR2 SQIVND (reference sequence). V lost 5 bases, J lost 2 bases, and 10 bases lay in between. This CDR3 spans 14 amino acids. CDR3 sequence: CASSALGGNQPQHF. CDR3 in DNA: TGTGCCAGTAGTGCCCTAGGTGGCAATCAGCCCCAGCATTTT.